This T cell receptor beta chain comes out of a study of tumor and adjacent non-tumor tissue in lung cancer (dated by TCRdb to 2016 to 2019). Regarding the study in general: By cancer type, the cohort comprised under 15 adenocarcinoma patients, 2 squamous cell carcinoma patients and 1 small cell lung cancer patient. Among the approximately 15 patients, ages ranged from about 31 to 85 years, approximately 10 were men and 5 were women, and disease was TNM stage I to III. Approximately 31 paired specimens, one tumor and one normal lung sample per patient, were profiled by TCRbeta CDR3 sequencing. In total, sequencing yielded approximately 130,000,000 productive TCRbeta reads, which works out to an average of about 4.2 million reads per sample. Using bulk TCRbeta repertoires from roughly 14 lung cancer patients, the study set lung tumor tissue side by side with matched distant non-tumor lung tissue.

Beyond this particular receptor, the publication reports: Significantly higher TCR diversity was found in younger patients, and higher tumor TCR diversity was associated with shorter overall and disease-free survival. Neither the sequencing platform nor unique molecular identifiers are mentioned in the methods. Because peripheral blood was not sequenced, the blood TCRbeta repertoires of the lung cancer patients in the study went unexamined. Significantly higher TCR diversity (inverse Simpson) was observed in tumor tissue than in normal lung tissue (about 410 vs 180, P = 0.0075, Mann-Whitney U test). The top 100 clones accounted for a significantly larger cumulative portion of the repertoire in normal lung than in tumor tissue. With only around 15 patients in the cohort, the authors noted that larger samples and more detailed clinical data are needed.

Library preparation was by multiplex PCR. The run used an Illumina HiSeq 2500. Following protocols modified from ARM-PCR, the researchers constructed TCRbeta libraries through three rounds of nested PCR with primers (Table S4). Before sequencing, PCR products of 200-500 bp were cut from the gel and purified using the QIAquick gel extraction kit. As for the authors' bioinformatics: Reads were cleaned with Trimmomatic, merged with FLASH into complete CDR3 sequences, and assigned to V(D)J germline segments with MiTCR. Clonal diversity was calculated as the inverse Simpson's index using VDJtools. Productive reads were defined as in-frame sequences without a premature stop codon. The raw public data were reprocessed by TCRdb itself: fastp quality trimming at Q25, MiXCR clonotype calling, in-frame beta chains only. Entries that share a CDR3 protein sequence are merged under the most common genes and DNA. For this entry, the V and J calls and clone size follow TCRdb and not the study's own pipeline. The sample profile shows more than 120,000 distinct CDR3 sequences; around 61% of them were found once. Roughly 20% of the sample rests with the top ten.

CDR1 and CDR2 are read off the germline V gene as MNHEY and SVGAGI. At the junction V is shortened by 6 bases and J by 7 bases, with 16 bases in between. The CDR3 contains 14 residues, cysteine and phenylalanine counted. The CDR3 DNA has 42 bases and is translated from base 1. RNA was isolated from bulk, unsorted tissue, and RNA quality was assessed with a NanoDrop ND-1000 and an Agilent 2100. Donors were newly diagnosed lung cancer patients admitted for thoracic surgery in China between August and November 2014, without prior chemotherapy. Patients who had received previous radiotherapy or chemotherapy, or who had another concurrent cancer, were excluded from the study. Surgical tissue pieces of about 1-2.2 cm3 were preserved in RNAlater solution and were kept at -80 degrees C until use. This clonotype was counted at least ten times. The target of this receptor is not known. Per-base qualities were not stored, and no clone one base away is much larger.

Sequencing was carried out using lung tumor tissue. The receptor was derived from a man aged 60 to 69 with small cell lung cancer. Here the chain combines TRBV6-5 and TRBJ2-1; TRBD2 could be the D gene, as 6 bases match. The DNA reads TGTGCCAGCAGGCGGGATGGACGTAAGAATGAGCAGTTCTTC. It specifies CASRRDGRKNEQFF.